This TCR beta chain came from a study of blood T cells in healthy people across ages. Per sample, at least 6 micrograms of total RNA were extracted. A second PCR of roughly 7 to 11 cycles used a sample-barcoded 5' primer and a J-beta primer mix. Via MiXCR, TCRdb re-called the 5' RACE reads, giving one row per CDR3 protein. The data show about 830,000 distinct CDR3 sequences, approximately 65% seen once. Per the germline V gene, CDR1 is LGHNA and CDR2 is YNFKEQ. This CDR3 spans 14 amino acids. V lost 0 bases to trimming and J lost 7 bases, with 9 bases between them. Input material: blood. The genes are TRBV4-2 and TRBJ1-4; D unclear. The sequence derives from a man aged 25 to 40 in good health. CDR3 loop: CASSQEGGIEKLFF. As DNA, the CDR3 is TGTGCCAGCAGCCAAGAGGGAGGGATTGAAAAACTGTTTTTT.